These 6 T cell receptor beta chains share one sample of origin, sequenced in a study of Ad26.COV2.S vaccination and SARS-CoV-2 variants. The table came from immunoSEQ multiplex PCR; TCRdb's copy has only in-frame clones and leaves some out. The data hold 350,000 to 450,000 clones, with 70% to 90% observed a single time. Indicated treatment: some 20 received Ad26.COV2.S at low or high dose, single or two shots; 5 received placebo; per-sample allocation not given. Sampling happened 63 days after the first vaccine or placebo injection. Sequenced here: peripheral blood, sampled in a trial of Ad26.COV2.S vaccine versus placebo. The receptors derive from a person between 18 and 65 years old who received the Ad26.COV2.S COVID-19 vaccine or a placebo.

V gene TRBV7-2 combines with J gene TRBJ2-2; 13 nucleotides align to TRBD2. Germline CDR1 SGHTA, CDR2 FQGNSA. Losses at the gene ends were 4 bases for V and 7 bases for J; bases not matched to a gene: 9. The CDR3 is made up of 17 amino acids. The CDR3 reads CASSWDGGTSGDGELFF. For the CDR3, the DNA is TGTGCCAGCAGCTGGGACGGGGGGACTAGCGGGGACGGGGAGCTGTTTTTT.

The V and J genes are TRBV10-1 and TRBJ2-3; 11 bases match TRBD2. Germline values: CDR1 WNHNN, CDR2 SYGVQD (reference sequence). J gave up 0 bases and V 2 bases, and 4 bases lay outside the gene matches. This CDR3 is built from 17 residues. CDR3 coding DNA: TGCGCCAGCAGTGAGGCGGGACTAGCGGAGAGCACAGATACGCAGTATTTT. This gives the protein CASSEAGLAESTDTQYF.

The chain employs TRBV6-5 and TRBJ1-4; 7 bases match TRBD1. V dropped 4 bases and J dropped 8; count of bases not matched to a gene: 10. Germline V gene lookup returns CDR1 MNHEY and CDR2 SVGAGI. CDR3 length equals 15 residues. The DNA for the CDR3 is TGTGCCAGCAGTTTACTTGACAGGGCGGAAGAAAAACTGTTTTTT. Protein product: CASSLLDRAEEKLFF.

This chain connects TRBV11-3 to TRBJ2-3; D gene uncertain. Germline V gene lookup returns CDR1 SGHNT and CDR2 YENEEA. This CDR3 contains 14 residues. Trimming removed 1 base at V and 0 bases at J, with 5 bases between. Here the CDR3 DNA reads TGTGCCAGCAGCTTAGGGTCTAGCACAGATACGCAGTATTTT. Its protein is CASSLGSSTDTQYF.

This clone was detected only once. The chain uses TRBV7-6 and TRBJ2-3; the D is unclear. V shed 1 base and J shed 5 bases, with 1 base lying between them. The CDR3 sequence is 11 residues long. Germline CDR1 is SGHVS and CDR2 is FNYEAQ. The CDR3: CASSLEDTQYF. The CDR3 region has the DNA TGTGCCAGCAGCTTAGAAGATACGCAGTATTTT.

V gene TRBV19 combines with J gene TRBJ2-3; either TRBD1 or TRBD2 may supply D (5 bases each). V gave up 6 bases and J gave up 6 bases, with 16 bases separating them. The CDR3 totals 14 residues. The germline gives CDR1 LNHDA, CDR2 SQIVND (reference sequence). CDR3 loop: CASSTGPHVDTQYF. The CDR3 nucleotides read TGTGCCAGTAGCACGGGACCCCACGTGGATACGCAGTATTTT.